These 22 T cell receptor beta chains came from one sample sequenced in a study of blood T cell repertoires in COVID-19. Assay used: immunoSEQ multiplex PCR; TCRdb lists only in-frame clones, some missing. The data contain about 240,000 clones, 82% of them singletons. Material for sequencing was peripheral blood. The receptors originated from a woman in her 70s with acute or convalescent COVID-19.

The gene calls are TRBV5-5 and TRBJ2-1; the D gene is possibly TRBD1 (6 bases). CDR1 and CDR2 from the germline V gene are SGHKS and YYEKEE (reference sequence). V lost 5 bases and J 1 base, leaving 13 bases between the germline ends. CDR3 length: 15 amino acids. DNA of the CDR3: TGTGCCAGCAGTTCGACAGGTCGGTCCTACAATGAGCAGTTCTTC. Residues: CASSSTGRSYNEQFF.

J is TRBJ1-2 and V is TRBV28; a weak D match, TRBD1 (6 bases). The germline CDR1 and CDR2 sequences are MDHEN and SYDVKM. This CDR3 is built from 15 residues. V was clipped by 3 bases and J by 8 bases, with 19 bases between them. In DNA form, the CDR3 reads TGTGCCAGCAGTTTGAATAATGGGGGCAATGGGGGCTACACCTTC. It codes for CASSLNNGGNGGYTF.

The chain combines TRBV5-1 with TRBJ2-3, with D tentatively TRBD1 (7 bases). V was trimmed by 0 bases and J by 0 bases, leaving 11 bases between them. Germline V lookup: CDR1 SGHRS, CDR2 YFSETQ. This CDR3 contains 16 residues. CDR3 sequence reads: CASSLGGTASTDTQYF. The CDR3 coding sequence is TGCGCCAGCAGCTTGGGCGGGACAGCTAGCACAGATACGCAGTATTTT.

V usage is TRBV19 and J usage is TRBJ1-4, with 9 bases lining up with TRBD1. Germline CDR1 is LNHDA and CDR2 is SQIVND (reference sequence). The CDR3 is 15 residues long. In DNA, the CDR3 is TGTGCGAGCCAGCACAGGGGGCGCGAAGGTGAAAAACTGTTTTTT. Translating gives CASQHRGREGEKLFF.

This clone was seen once. The chain is built from TRBV12-3 or TRBV12-4 and TRBJ1-3; no definite D call. The CDR3 is made up of 12 amino acids. V was trimmed by 3 bases and J by 9 bases, leaving 9 bases between them. The CDR3 DNA is TGTGCCAGCAGTTTTCGAAGGAGCACCATATATTTT. Amino acid sequence: CASSFRRSTIYF.

The rearrangement joins TRBV7-2 to TRBJ2-3; 8 bases are a match to TRBD2. The germline CDR1 and CDR2 sequences are SGHTA and FQGNSA. Trimming cost V 8 bases and J 1 base; bases outside gene matches: 5. The CDR3 has 14 residues. CDR3 nucleotides: TGTGCCAGCTGTTTCGGGGGGGGCACAGATACGCAGTATTTT. This sequence encodes CASCFGGGTDTQYF.

This clone was seen a few times. The rearrangement joins TRBV1 to TRBJ2-7; the table's D call, TRBD1, has no DNA check behind it. TRBV1 is classified as a pseudogene. This CDR3 is 12 amino acids long. The CDR3 bases are TGCACCAGCAGCCAGACAGGGGACGAGCAGTACTTC. This translates into CTSSQTGDEQYF.

V is TRBV4-3 and J is TRBJ1-2, with D possibly TRBD1 on 5 matching bases. Deletions cut 2 bases from V and 11 bases from J, with 15 bases between. From germline, CDR1 is LGHNA and CDR2 YSLEER. CDR3 length: 13 amino acids. CDR3: CASSQLQERGYTF. CDR3 sequence (DNA): TGCGCCAGCAGCCAACTCCAAGAGCGGGGGTACACCTTC.

The chain joins TRBV7-2 to TRBJ1-6, with TRBD1 as a possible D gene (6 bases). Trimming took 7 bases from V and 7 from J, leaving 14 bases between them. Germline V lookup: CDR1 SGHTA, CDR2 FQGNSA. This CDR3 spans 14 amino acids. The DNA for the CDR3 is TGTGCCAGCATCGAGACAGGTTCAAATTCACCCCTCCACTTT. This encodes CASIETGSNSPLHF.

The chain couples TRBV5-4 to TRBJ2-1; 7 bases match TRBD1. The CDR3 extends over 15 amino acids. Germline V CDR1 and CDR2: SGHNT, YYREEE (reference sequence). With V trimmed by 3 bases and J by 4 bases, 7 bases remained unmatched. CDR3 loop: CASSSHGTAYNEQFF. DNA of the CDR3: TGTGCCAGCAGCTCACACGGGACAGCTTACAATGAGCAGTTCTTC. Together with reference TRBV5-4 and TRBJ2-1, the CDR3 gives the full variable domain: ETGVTQSPTHLIKTRGQQVTLRCSSQSGHNTVSWYQQALGQGPQFIFQYYREEENGRGNFPPRFSGLQFPNYSSELNVNALELDDSALYLCASSSHGTAYNEQFFGPGTRLTVL.

The V gene is TRBV7-9, the J gene TRBJ2-1, with 8 bases matching TRBD1. The CDR3 sequence is 14 residues long. Germline CDR1 is SEHNR and CDR2 is FQNEAQ (reference sequence). J lost 5 bases, V lost 3 bases, and 3 bases had no gene match. In nucleotides, the CDR3 is TGTGCCAGCAGCTTTTCGGACAGGGACAATGAGCAGTTCTTC. Its protein product is CASSFSDRDNEQFF.

The chain combines TRBV29-1 with TRBJ2-5; D unresolved. The germline V gene encodes CDR1 SQVTM and CDR2 ANQGSEA. V was cut by 3 bases and J by 2 bases, with 10 bases left in between. The CDR3 is 13 amino acids. CDR3 nucleotides: TGCAGCGTTGATTTCCAGGCGCAAGAGACCCAGTACTTC. Amino acid sequence: CSVDFQAQETQYF.

V is TRBV28 and J is TRBJ1-1; no clear D. The CDR3 covers 11 residues. The V gene's germline CDR1 is MDHEN and CDR2 SYDVKM. V gave up 6 bases and J gave up 5 bases, with 7 bases separating them. The CDR3 region is CASRRGTEAFF. CDR3 coding DNA: TGTGCCAGCAGACGGGGTACTGAAGCTTTCTTT.

The V gene is TRBV23-1, the J gene TRBJ1-6; D not certain. TRBV23-1 is labeled an ORF, and its function is uncertain. Trimming cost V 4 bases and J 0 bases, with 10 bases left between them. This CDR3 has 16 amino acids. The CDR3: CASSLRKASYNSPLHF. The CDR3 bases are TGCGCCAGCAGTCTCAGGAAGGCCTCCTATAATTCACCCCTCCACTTT.

The chain employs TRBV7-2 and TRBJ2-3; TRBD1 matches at 9 bases. This CDR3 has 14 residues. Germline CDR1 reads SGHTA; CDR2 reads FQGNSA. With 3 bases clipped from V and 6 bases from J, the junction kept 4 bases outside the gene matches. CDR3 in amino acids: CASSFTGGADTQYF. DNA of the CDR3: TGTGCCAGCAGCTTCACAGGGGGCGCGGATACGCAGTATTTT.

This rearrangement joins TRBV7-2 to TRBJ2-7, with a tentative D call TRBD2 (5 bases). The germline V gene encodes CDR1 SGHTA and CDR2 FQGNSA. This CDR3 contains 17 residues. V was trimmed by 1 base and J by 1 base, leaving 17 bases between them. The CDR3 spells CASSLVVRTPQSYEQYF. In nucleotides, the CDR3 is TGTGCCAGCAGCTTAGTTGTTAGGACTCCTCAGTCCTACGAGCAGTACTTC.

The J gene is TRBJ1-6, the V gene TRBV6-5; D gene unclear. The V end lost 2 bases, the J end lost 6 bases, and 8 bases lay between the germline ends. This CDR3 is built from 14 residues. Germline loops: CDR1 MNHEY, CDR2 SVGAGI. CDR3 protein: CASSYREINSPLHF. The DNA for the CDR3 is TGTGCCAGCAGTTACCGGGAAATTAATTCACCCCTCCACTTT.

This sequence joins TRBV7-9 and TRBJ1-1; D unresolved. The CDR3 consists of 10 residues. The germline gives CDR1 SEHNR, CDR2 FQNEAQ (reference sequence). V lost 6 bases, J lost 11 bases, and 10 bases lay in between. The DNA for the CDR3 is TGTGCCAGCAGTCAAGAGGTTGCTTTCTTT. Amino acids: CASSQEVAFF.

The V call is TRBV2, the J call TRBJ1-2; D ambiguous. V lost 6 bases and J 5 bases, leaving 19 bases between the germline ends. The CDR3 length is 15 residues. The germline V gene has CDR1 SNHLY and CDR2 FYNNEI. CDR3 sequence: CASSGSPSEGYGYTF. In DNA form, the CDR3 reads TGTGCCAGCAGCGGGTCACCCAGCGAAGGTTATGGCTACACCTTC.

V gene TRBV3-1 (or the pseudogene TRBV3-2) combines with J gene TRBJ1-4; D perhaps matches TRBD1 (6 bases). The CDR3 totals 13 residues. Germline-derived CDR1 and CDR2 are LGHDT and YNNKEL (reference sequence). V lost 5 bases, J lost 4 bases, and 8 bases lay in between. CDR3: CASSGQLNEKLFF. In DNA, the CDR3 is TGTGCCAGCAGCGGACAGCTTAATGAAAAACTGTTTTTT.

The count of this clone is one. This chain uses TRBV7-6 with TRBJ2-2; 7 bases are a match to TRBD1. CDR3 length equals 16 residues. CDR1 SGHVS and CDR2 FNYEAQ come from the germline V gene. The trim removed 1 base at V and 0 bases at J, leaving 2 bases unmatched. The CDR3 DNA reads TGTGCCAGCAGCTTAGGGACAGGATCGAACACCGGGGAGCTGTTTTTT. Translated, it gives CASSLGTGSNTGELFF.

The chain uses TRBV4-3 and TRBJ2-2; the match to TRBD2 covers 8 bases. Germline trimming cut 4 bases from V and 2 bases from J; bases unmatched to any gene: 9. The CDR3 runs 17 residues. Germline values: CDR1 LGHNA, CDR2 YSLEER. Here the CDR3 DNA reads TGCGCCAGCAGCCTGGGCGGGGGGCGGGGTAACACCGGGGAGCTGTTTTTT. This codes for CASSLGGGRGNTGELFF.